The rows below give T cell receptor beta chains drawn from one sample of a study of post-analysis software for immune sequencing data. Via MiXCR, TCRdb re-called the PCR reads, giving one row per CDR3 protein. The table shows 600,000 to 700,000 distinct CDR3 sequences, with roughly three fifths occurring only once. Material: blood. Receptors originate from a girl aged 2 to 9 with multiple sclerosis. The CDR3 runs from the conserved cysteine through the conserved F or W. The D gene is left open where the match is weak. A row's size may be missing; if present it is once, few, many or a size class.

J gene	D gene	V gene	clone size	CDR3 DNA	CDR3 protein
TRBJ2-1	NA	TRBV6-6	NA	TGTGCCAGCAGTTCAGACCTGAACTCCTACAATGAGCAGTTTTTC	CASSSDLNSYNEQFF
TRBJ2-5	NA	TRBV12-3/TRBV12-4	NA	TGTGCCAGCAGTTTAGCCCCAGGGGGGGAAGAGACCCAGTACTTC	CASSLAPGGEETQYF
TRBJ1-5	NA	TRBV7-9	NA	TGTGCTAGCAGCTTTGCATCCCACAATCAGCCCCAGCATTTT	CASSFASHNQPQHF
TRBJ2-5	NA	TRBV10-3	few	TGTGCCATCAGTGAGTCGAAGGGGGGAAGGGAGACCCAGTACTTC	CAISESKGGRETQYF
TRBJ2-5	NA	TRBV20-1	few	TGCAGTGCCCCTCGACTGACTCAAGAGACCCAGTACTTC	CSAPRLTQETQYF
TRBJ2-5	TRBD1	TRBV7-2	NA	TGTGCCAGCAGCCGACAGGGCCCTGGGAATGAGCAGTACTTC	CASSRQGPGNEQYF
TRBJ2-4	TRBD1	TRBV12-3/TRBV12-4	NA	TGTGCCAGCAGTTCACACCTTACAGGGGTGGAGGCCCAGTACTTC	CASSSHLTGVEAQYF
TRBJ2-3	TRBD1	TRBV5-6	NA	TGTGCCAGCACCCTACAGGGGGATCCTAGCACAGATACGCAGTATTTT	CASTLQGDPSTDTQYF
TRBJ1-2	TRBD1	TRBV29-1	NA	TGCAGCGTTCCCGGACAGGGGAAACACTATGGCTACACCTTC	CSVPGQGKHYGYTF
TRBJ1-2	NA	TRBV29-1	few	TGCAGCGTTGACGGTTTAAGAGTCAGCGGCTACACCTTC	CSVDGLRVSGYTF
TRBJ1-5	NA	TRBV20-1	few	TGCAGTGCTCTTCGGGGGGGGTGGCGTAGCAATCAGCCCCAGCATTTT	CSALRGGWRSNQPQHF
TRBJ2-7	TRBD1	TRBV2	NA	TGTGCCAGCAGTGAAGAGGGAAGGGGGCGCTTCCTATACGAGCAGTACTTC	CASSEEGRGRFLYEQYF
TRBJ2-1	TRBD2	TRBV6-2/TRBV6-3	NA	TGTGCCAGCAGTTACCGCGCGGGGGAATCTTCTAATGAGCAGTTCTTC	CASSYRAGESSNEQFF
TRBJ2-7	NA	TRBV7-8	few	TGTGCCAGCAGCGCAACTGGACAGATCTACGAGCAGTACTTC	CASSATGQIYEQYF
TRBJ1-5	NA	TRBV12-3/TRBV12-4	NA	TGTGCCAGCAGTTTAAGACAGCCTAGCAATCAGCCCCAGCATTTT	CASSLRQPSNQPQHF
TRBJ2-7	NA	TRBV5-1	NA	TGCGCCAGCAGCTCTACGAGAGGGTGGGCCGACGAGCAGTACTTC	CASSSTRGWADEQYF
TRBJ1-2	NA	TRBV29-1	NA	TGCAGCGTTGGTGTGGGCTATGGCTACACCTTC	CSVGVGYGYTF
TRBJ1-6	NA	TRBV12-3/TRBV12-4	NA	TGTGCCAGCAGTCCGACAGGACACAATTCACCCCTCCACTTT	CASSPTGHNSPLHF